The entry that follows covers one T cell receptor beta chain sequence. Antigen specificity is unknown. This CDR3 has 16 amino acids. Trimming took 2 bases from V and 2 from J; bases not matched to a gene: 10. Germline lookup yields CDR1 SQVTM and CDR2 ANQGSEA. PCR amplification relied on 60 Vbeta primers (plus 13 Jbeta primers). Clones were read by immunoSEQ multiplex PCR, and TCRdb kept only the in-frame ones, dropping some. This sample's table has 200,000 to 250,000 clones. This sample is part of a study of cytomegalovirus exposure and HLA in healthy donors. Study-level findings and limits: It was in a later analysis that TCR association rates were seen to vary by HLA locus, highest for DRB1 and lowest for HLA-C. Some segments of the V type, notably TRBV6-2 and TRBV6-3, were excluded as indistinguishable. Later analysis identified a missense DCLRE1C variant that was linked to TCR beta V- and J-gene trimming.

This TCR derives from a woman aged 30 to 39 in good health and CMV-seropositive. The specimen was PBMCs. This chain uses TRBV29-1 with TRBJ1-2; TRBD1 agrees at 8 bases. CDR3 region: CSVEPVDRGGNYGYTF. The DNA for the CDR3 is TGCAGCGTTGAACCCGTCGACAGGGGCGGAAACTATGGCTACACCTTC.